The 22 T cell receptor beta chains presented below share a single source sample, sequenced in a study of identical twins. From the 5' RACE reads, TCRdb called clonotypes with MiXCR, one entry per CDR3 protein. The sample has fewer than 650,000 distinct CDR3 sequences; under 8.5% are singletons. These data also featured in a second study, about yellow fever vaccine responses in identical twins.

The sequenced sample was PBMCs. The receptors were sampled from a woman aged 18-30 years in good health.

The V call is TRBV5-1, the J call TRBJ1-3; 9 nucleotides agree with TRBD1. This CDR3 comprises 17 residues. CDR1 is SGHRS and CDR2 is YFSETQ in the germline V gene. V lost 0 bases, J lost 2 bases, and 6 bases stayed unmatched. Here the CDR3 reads CASSLAGGTGTGNTIYF. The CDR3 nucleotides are TGCGCCAGCAGCTTGGCTGGTGGGACAGGGACTGGAAACACCATATATTTT.

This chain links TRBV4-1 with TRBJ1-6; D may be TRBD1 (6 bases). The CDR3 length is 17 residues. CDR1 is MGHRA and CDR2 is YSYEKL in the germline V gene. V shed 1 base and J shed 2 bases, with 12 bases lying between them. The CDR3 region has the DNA TGCGCCAGCAGCCAAGTCCCGGGGGCGGCCTATAATTCACCCCTCCACTTT. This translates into CASSQVPGAAYNSPLHF.

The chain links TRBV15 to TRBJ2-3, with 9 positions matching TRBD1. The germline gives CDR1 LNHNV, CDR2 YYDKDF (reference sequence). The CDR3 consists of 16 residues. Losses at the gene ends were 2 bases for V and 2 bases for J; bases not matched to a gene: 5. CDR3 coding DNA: TGTGCCACCAGCAGAAGGGACAGGGAACTCACAGATACGCAGTATTTT. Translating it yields CATSRRDRELTDTQYF.

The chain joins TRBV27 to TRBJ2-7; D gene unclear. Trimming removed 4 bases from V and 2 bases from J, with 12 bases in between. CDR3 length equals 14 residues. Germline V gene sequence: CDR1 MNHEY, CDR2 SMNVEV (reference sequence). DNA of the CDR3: TGTGCCAGCAGTTATCAACTGGGCGCCTACGAGCAGTACTTC. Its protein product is CASSYQLGAYEQYF.

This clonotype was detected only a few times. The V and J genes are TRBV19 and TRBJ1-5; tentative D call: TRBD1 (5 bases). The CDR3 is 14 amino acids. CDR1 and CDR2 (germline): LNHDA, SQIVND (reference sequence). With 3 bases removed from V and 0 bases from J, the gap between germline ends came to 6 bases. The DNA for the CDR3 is TGTGCCAGTAGTATCGGGGGTAGCAATCAGCCCCAGCATTTT. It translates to CASSIGGSNQPQHF. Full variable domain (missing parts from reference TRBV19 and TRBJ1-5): DGGITQSPKYLFRKEGQNVTLSCEQNLNHDAMYWYRQDPGQGLRLIYYSQIVNDFQKGDIAEGYSVSREKKESFPLTVTSAQKNPTAFYLCASSIGGSNQPQHFGDGTRLSIL.

In DNA form, the CDR3 reads TGTGCCATCAGTGTCGGGACTAGCGGGGACTACAATGAGCAGTTCTTC. It is translated as CAISVGTSGDYNEQFF. V gene TRBV10-3 combines with J gene TRBJ2-1, with TRBD2 identical over 13 bases. With V trimmed by 4 bases and J by 3 bases, 3 bases remained unmatched. The CDR3 is 16 amino acids. Germline lookup yields CDR1 ENHRY and CDR2 SYGVKD.

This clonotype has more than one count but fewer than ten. Here the CDR3 reads CASSPSPGGHSDTQYF. CDR3 nucleotide sequence: TGCGCCAGCAGCCCCTCCCCGGGAGGGCATTCAGATACGCAGTATTTT. The chain carries TRBV5-1 and TRBJ2-3; TRBD2 aligns across 8 bases. The length of the CDR3 is 16 residues. Per the germline V gene, CDR1 is SGHRS and CDR2 is YFSETQ. V dropped 4 bases and J dropped 4; count of bases not matched to a gene: 11.

The CDR3 DNA sequence: TGCAGTGCTAGAGATAGGAGGGGGGTATACAATGAGCAGTTCTTC. As protein: CSARDRRGVYNEQFF. V gene TRBV20-1 combines with J gene TRBJ2-1; D possibly matches TRBD1 or TRBD2 (6 bases each). CDR1 and CDR2 (germline): DFQATT, SNEGSKA (reference sequence). V lost 0 bases to trimming and J lost 4 bases, with 13 bases between them. The CDR3 sequence is 15 residues long.

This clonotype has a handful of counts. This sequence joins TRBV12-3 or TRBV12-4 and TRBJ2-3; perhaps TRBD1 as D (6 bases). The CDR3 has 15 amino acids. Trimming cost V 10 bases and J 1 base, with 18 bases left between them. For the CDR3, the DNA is TGTGCCATTGACCGGGCCACAGGGCGCACAGATACGCAGTATTTT. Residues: CAIDRATGRTDTQYF.

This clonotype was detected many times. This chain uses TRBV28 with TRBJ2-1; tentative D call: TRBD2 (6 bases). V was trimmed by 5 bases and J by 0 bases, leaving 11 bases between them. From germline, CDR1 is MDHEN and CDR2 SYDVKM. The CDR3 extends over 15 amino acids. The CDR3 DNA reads TGTGCCAGCAGTCGGACTACCAGCTCCTACAATGAGCAGTTCTTC. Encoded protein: CASSRTTSSYNEQFF. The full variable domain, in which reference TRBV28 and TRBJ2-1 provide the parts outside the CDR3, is DVKVTQSSRYLVKRTGEKVFLECVQDMDHENMFWYRQDPGLGLRLIYFSYDVKMKEKGDIPEGYSVSREKKERFSLILESASTNQTSMYLCASSRTTSSYNEQFFGPGTRLTVL.

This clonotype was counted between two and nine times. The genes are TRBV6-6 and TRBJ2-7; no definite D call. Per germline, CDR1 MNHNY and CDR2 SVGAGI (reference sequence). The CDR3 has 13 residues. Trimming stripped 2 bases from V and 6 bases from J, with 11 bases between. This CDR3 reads CASSYGFSGEQYF. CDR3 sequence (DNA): TGTGCCAGCAGTTACGGGTTTTCTGGCGAGCAGTACTTC.

The CDR3 spells CASSFSFGRPNTEAFF. The CDR3, as DNA: TGTGCCAGCAGTTTTTCTTTTGGCAGGCCGAACACTGAAGCTTTCTTT. The rearrangement uses TRBV28 and TRBJ1-1; D not certain. Germline V gives CDR1 MDHEN, CDR2 SYDVKM. CDR3 length: 16 amino acids. V gave up 3 bases and J gave up 1 base, with 15 bases separating them.

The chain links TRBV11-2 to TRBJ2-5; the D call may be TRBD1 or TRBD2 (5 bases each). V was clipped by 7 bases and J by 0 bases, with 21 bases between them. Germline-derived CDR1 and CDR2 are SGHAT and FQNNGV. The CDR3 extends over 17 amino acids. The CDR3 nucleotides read TGTGCCAGCAATCCCAGAGCGAGGGGCCGGTACCAAGAGACCCAGTACTTC. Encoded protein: CASNPRARGRYQETQYF.

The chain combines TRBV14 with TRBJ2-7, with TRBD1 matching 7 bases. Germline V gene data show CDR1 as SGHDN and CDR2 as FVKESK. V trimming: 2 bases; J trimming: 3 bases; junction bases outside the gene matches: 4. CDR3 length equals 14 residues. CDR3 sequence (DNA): TGTGCCAGCAGCCAATGGTCAGGGGGCTACGAGCAGTACTTC. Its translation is CASSQWSGGYEQYF. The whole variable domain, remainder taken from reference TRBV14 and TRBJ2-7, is EAGVTQFPSHSVIEKGQTVTLRCDPISGHDNLYWYRRVMGKEIKFLLHFVKESKQDESGMPNNRFLAERTGGTYSTLKVQPAELEDSGVYFCASSQWSGGYEQYFGPGTRLTVT.

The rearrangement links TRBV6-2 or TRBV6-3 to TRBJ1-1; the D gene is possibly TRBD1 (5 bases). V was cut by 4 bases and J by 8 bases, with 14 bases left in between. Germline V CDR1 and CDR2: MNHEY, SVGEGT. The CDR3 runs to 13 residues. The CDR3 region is CASSCAGSPEAFF. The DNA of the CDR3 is TGTGCCAGCAGTTGCGCAGGGAGCCCCGAAGCTTTCTTT.

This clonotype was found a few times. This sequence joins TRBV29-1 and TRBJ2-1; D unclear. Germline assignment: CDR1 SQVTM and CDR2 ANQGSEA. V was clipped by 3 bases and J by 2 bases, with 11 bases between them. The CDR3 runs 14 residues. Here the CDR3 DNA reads TGCAGCGTTGAGGGTCAGCAAGCCTACAATGAGCAGTTCTTC. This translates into CSVEGQQAYNEQFF.

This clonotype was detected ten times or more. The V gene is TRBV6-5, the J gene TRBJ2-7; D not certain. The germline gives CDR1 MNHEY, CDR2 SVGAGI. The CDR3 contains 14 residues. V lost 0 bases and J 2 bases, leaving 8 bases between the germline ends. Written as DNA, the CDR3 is TGTGCCAGCAGTTACTCTGAGTCCACCTACGAGCAGTACTTC. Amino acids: CASSYSESTYEQYF.

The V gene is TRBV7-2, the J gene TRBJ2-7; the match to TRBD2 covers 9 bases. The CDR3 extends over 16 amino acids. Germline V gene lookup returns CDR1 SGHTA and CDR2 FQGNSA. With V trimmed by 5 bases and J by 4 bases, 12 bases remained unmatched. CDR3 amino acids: CASSPAGSGRRYEQYF. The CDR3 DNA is TGTGCCAGCAGCCCCGCGGGTAGCGGGAGAAGGTACGAGCAGTACTTC.

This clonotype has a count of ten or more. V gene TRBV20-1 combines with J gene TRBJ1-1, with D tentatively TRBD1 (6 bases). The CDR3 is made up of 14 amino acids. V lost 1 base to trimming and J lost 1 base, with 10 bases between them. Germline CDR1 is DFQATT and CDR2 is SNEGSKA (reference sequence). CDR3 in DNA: TGCAGTGCTAGAGCCCAGGGGCCGAACACTGAAGCTTTCTTT. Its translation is CSARAQGPNTEAFF.

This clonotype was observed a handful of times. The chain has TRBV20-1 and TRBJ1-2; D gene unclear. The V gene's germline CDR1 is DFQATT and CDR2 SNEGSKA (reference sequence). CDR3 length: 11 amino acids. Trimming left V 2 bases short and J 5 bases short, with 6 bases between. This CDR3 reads CSARLGYGYTF. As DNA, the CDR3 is TGCAGTGCTAGACTGGGTTATGGCTACACCTTC.

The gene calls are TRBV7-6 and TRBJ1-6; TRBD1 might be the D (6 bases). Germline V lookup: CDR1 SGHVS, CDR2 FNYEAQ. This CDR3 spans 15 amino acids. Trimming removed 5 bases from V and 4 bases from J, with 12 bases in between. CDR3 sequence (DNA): TGTGCCAGCAGCGAGTTAGGGGGATATAATTCACCCCTCCACTTT. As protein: CASSELGGYNSPLHF.

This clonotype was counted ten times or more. CDR3 loop: CSIKGTGLYEQYF. DNA for the CDR3: TGCAGCATCAAGGGGACAGGGCTCTACGAGCAGTACTTC. The rearrangement links TRBV29-1 to TRBJ2-7, with TRBD1 identical over 9 bases. Germline V lookup: CDR1 SQVTM, CDR2 ANQGSEA. The CDR3 extends over 13 amino acids. Trimming took 8 bases from V and 3 from J; bases not matched to a gene: 8.